These 23 T cell receptor beta chains share one sample of origin, sequenced in a study of blood T cell repertoires in COVID-19. Sequencing was performed with immunoSEQ multiplex PCR; in TCRdb, only in-frame clones are kept and a portion is missing. The top ten hold roughly 8.7% of the sample, which has some 200,000 clones, about 80% seen once. Sequenced input: peripheral blood. All receptors derive from a woman aged 50 to 60 with active or convalescent COVID-19.

The chain uses TRBV29-1 and TRBJ2-7; D remains unclear. The germline V and J ends were trimmed by 8 bases and 6 bases, with 17 bases remaining between them. CDR3 length: 12 amino acids. Germline CDR1 reads SQVTM; CDR2 reads ANQGSEA. This CDR3 is CSPRKRSLEQYF. For the CDR3, the DNA is TGCAGCCCCCGAAAACGGAGTCTCGAGCAGTACTTC.

This clone has only a few counts. The chain has TRBV6-1 and TRBJ1-3; no firm D call. Germline CDR1 reads MNHNS; CDR2 reads SASEGT. The ends were cut back, 4 bases at V and 0 bases at J, with 13 bases in the middle. The CDR3 is made up of 16 amino acids. As DNA, the CDR3 is TGTGCCAGCAGTGCACAGCGGCGGAGCTCTGGAAACACCATATATTTT. Its protein is CASSAQRRSSGNTIYF.

V is TRBV27 and J is TRBJ1-6; 7 nucleotides line up with TRBD1. Germline V gene lookup returns CDR1 MNHEY and CDR2 SMNVEV (reference sequence). CDR3 length: 14 amino acids. With V trimmed by 6 bases and J by 4 bases, 3 bases remained unmatched. The CDR3 is CASRGDSYNSPLHF. The DNA of the CDR3 is TGTGCCAGCAGGGGGGACAGTTATAATTCACCCCTCCACTTT.

Only a few counts were recorded for this clone. The chain employs TRBV30 and TRBJ1-2; a possible D gene is TRBD1 (6 bases). The CDR3 extends over 13 amino acids. Trimming left V 3 bases short and J 5 bases short, with 13 bases between. Looked up from germline, CDR1 is GTSNPN and CDR2 is SVGIG (reference sequence). CDR3 protein: CAWRTRGWYGYTF. As DNA, the CDR3 is TGTGCCTGGAGGACCAGGGGTTGGTATGGCTACACCTTC.

This clone was recorded once. Here the CDR3 DNA reads TGTGCCAGTAGTTCTCCCCGAATGCGGGAGTTCAATGAGCAGTTCTTC. This sequence encodes CASSSPRMREFNEQFF. The genes are TRBV19 and TRBJ2-1, with TRBD2 matching 7 bases. Germline V gives CDR1 LNHDA, CDR2 SQIVND (reference sequence). V shed 5 bases, J shed 6 bases, and the junction held 13 bases outside the gene matches. The CDR3 contains 16 residues.

The chain employs TRBV28 and TRBJ1-1; no clear D. There are 13 residues in the CDR3. Germline values: CDR1 MDHEN, CDR2 SYDVKM. Trimming took off 6 bases at V and 11 bases at J, with 19 bases between the two ends. The CDR3, as DNA: TGTGCCAGCAGCCAGGCTGTTAGTCGGTTGGCTTTCTTT. This gives the protein CASSQAVSRLAFF. Full variable domain (outside the CDR3, taken from reference TRBV28 and TRBJ1-1): DVKVTQSSRYLVKRTGEKVFLECVQDMDHENMFWYRQDPGLGLRLIYFSYDVKMKEKGDIPEGYSVSREKKERFSLILESASTNQTSMYLCASSQAVSRLAFFGQGTRLTVV.

The chain uses TRBV5-4 and TRBJ2-6; possible D gene TRBD1, 6 bases. Deletions cut 4 bases from V and 0 bases from J, with 14 bases between. Germline CDR1 SGHNT, CDR2 YYREEE (reference sequence). The CDR3 contains 17 residues. Written as DNA, the CDR3 is TGTGCCAGCAGCGCCAGGCCGGACAGCTCTGGGGCCAACGTCCTGACTTTC. It is translated as CASSARPDSSGANVLTF.

This clone was observed a few times. The chain links TRBV7-3 to TRBJ2-1, with TRBD2 matching over 7 bases. V was clipped by 4 bases and J by 0 bases; unmatched bases: 3. The CDR3 loop spans 15 amino acids. Germline CDR1 SGHTA, CDR2 FQGTGA. In nucleotides, the CDR3 is TGTGCCAGCAGCTCCAGCGGGGTCTCCTACAATGAGCAGTTCTTC. It translates to CASSSSGVSYNEQFF.

This clone was seen just once. V is TRBV28 and J is TRBJ1-3, with 12 positions matching TRBD1. Germline V CDR1 and CDR2: MDHEN, SYDVKM. Trimming took 5 bases from V and 5 from J; bases not matched to a gene: 4. The CDR3 has 15 amino acids. The CDR3 DNA is TGTGCCAGCAGTACCGGGACAGGGGGCAGAAACACCATATATTTT. Protein: CASSTGTGGRNTIYF. Supplemented by reference TRBV28 and TRBJ1-3, the full variable domain reads DVKVTQSSRYLVKRTGEKVFLECVQDMDHENMFWYRQDPGLGLRLIYFSYDVKMKEKGDIPEGYSVSREKKERFSLILESASTNQTSMYLCASSTGTGGRNTIYFGEGSWLTVV.

The V gene is TRBV2, the J gene TRBJ2-7; perhaps TRBD2 as D (5 bases). This CDR3 has 13 amino acids. Between the trimmed V and J ends, which lost 0 bases and 3 bases, there was a span of 6 bases. In germline, CDR1 is SNHLY, CDR2 FYNNEI. CDR3 nucleotide sequence: TGTGCCAGCAGTGAAGCCCGGGGCTACGAGCAGTACTTC. It encodes CASSEARGYEQYF.

The chain recombines TRBV19 with TRBJ1-2; 7 bases align to TRBD1. This CDR3 contains 15 residues. The germline V gene encodes CDR1 LNHDA and CDR2 SQIVND (reference sequence). V gave up 7 bases and J gave up 8 bases; unmatched junction bases: 16. The CDR3 nucleotides are TGTGCCAGTACCGCTGACAGGGCCCCCTGGGGCGGCTACACCTTC. Its protein is CASTADRAPWGGYTF. Full variable domain (missing parts from reference TRBV19 and TRBJ1-2): DGGITQSPKYLFRKEGQNVTLSCEQNLNHDAMYWYRQDPGQGLRLIYYSQIVNDFQKGDIAEGYSVSREKKESFPLTVTSAQKNPTAFYLCASTADRAPWGGYTFGSGTRLTVV.

As DNA, the CDR3 is TGTGCCAGCAGCTTTGGAGACGCTCGCTCTGGAAACACCATATATTTT. Its translation: CASSFGDARSGNTIYF. This chain connects TRBV5-6 to TRBJ1-3; D ambiguous. The CDR3 is 16 amino acids. The germline V gene has CDR1 SGHDT and CDR2 YYEEEE. The V and J ends lost 2 bases and 0 bases respectively, with 12 bases between them.

This sequence joins TRBV6-2 or TRBV6-3 and TRBJ2-1, with TRBD2 identical over 9 bases. Germline V lookup: CDR1 MNHEY, CDR2 SVGEGT. V trimming: 6 bases; J trimming: 2 bases; junction bases outside the gene matches: 8. This CDR3 spans 16 amino acids. CDR3 bases: TGTGCCAGCAGCCAAATCCTAGCGGGGCCCTACAATGAGCAGTTCTTC. Translating it yields CASSQILAGPYNEQFF.

V usage is TRBV18 and J usage is TRBJ1-2; possibly TRBD1 for D (5 bases). Trimming stripped 1 base from V and 1 base from J, with 7 bases between. Germline values: CDR1 KGHSH, CDR2 LQKENI. The CDR3 totals 14 residues. This chain's CDR3 is CASSPQDINYGYTF. In nucleotides, the CDR3 is TGTGCCAGCTCACCACAGGACATTAACTATGGCTACACCTTC. Full variable domain (rest looked up from reference TRBV18 and TRBJ1-2): NAGVMQNPRHLVRRRGQEARLRCSPMKGHSHVYWYRQLPEEGLKFMVYLQKENIIDESGMPKERFSAEFPKEGPSILRIQQVVRGDSAAYFCASSPQDINYGYTFGSGTRLTVV.

This chain links TRBV19 with TRBJ2-3; 12 bases match TRBD2. CDR3 length equals 17 residues. Germline V gene data show CDR1 as LNHDA and CDR2 as SQIVND (reference sequence). Losses at the gene ends were 3 bases for V and 2 bases for J; bases not matched to a gene: 6. CDR3 DNA: TGTGCCAGTAGTATTGGGTCTAGCGGGGGGGACACAGATACGCAGTATTTT. This translates into CASSIGSSGGDTDTQYF. The full variable domain, in which reference TRBV19 and TRBJ2-3 provide the parts outside the CDR3, is DGGITQSPKYLFRKEGQNVTLSCEQNLNHDAMYWYRQDPGQGLRLIYYSQIVNDFQKGDIAEGYSVSREKKESFPLTVTSAQKNPTAFYLCASSIGSSGGDTDTQYFGPGTRLTVL.

The gene calls are TRBV18 and TRBJ2-3; 9 nucleotides line up with TRBD1. With V trimmed by 3 bases and J by 2 bases, 9 bases remained unmatched. Germline CDR1 reads KGHSH; CDR2 reads LQKENI. This CDR3 region has 17 residues. The CDR3 loop reads CASSPLPGTGSTDTQYF. The CDR3 nucleotides are TGTGCCAGCTCACCCCTTCCCGGGACAGGGTCCACAGATACGCAGTATTTT.

This clone came up many times. The genes are TRBV2 and TRBJ2-2, with TRBD2 matching over 7 bases. The CDR3 extends over 14 amino acids. V trimming: 7 bases; J trimming: 4 bases; junction bases outside the gene matches: 6. Germline CDR1 SNHLY, CDR2 FYNNEI. The CDR3: CASTLTSRTGELFF. CDR3 coding DNA: TGTGCCAGCACCTTGACTAGCCGCACCGGGGAGCTGTTTTTT.

This clone appeared once. This rearrangement joins TRBV5-4 to TRBJ1-4, with TRBD1 matching 9 bases. The CDR3 is made up of 14 amino acids. With 0 bases clipped from V and 6 bases from J, the junction kept 0 bases outside the gene matches. Germline CDR1 is SGHNT and CDR2 is YYREEE (reference sequence). DNA for the CDR3: TGTGCCAGCAGCTTGGGGACAGGGGATGAAAAACTGTTTTTT. Translating it yields CASSLGTGDEKLFF.

V gene TRBV19 combines with J gene TRBJ1-5; a possible D gene is TRBD1 (5 bases). Trimming pared 5 bases from V and 0 bases from J, leaving 8 bases between. The germline V gene has CDR1 LNHDA and CDR2 SQIVND (reference sequence). CDR3 length: 14 amino acids. For the CDR3, the DNA is TGTGCCAGTAGTCCCAGGGTTAGCAATCAGCCCCAGCATTTT. As protein: CASSPRVSNQPQHF.

This clone showed up just a few times. The J gene is TRBJ2-3, the V gene TRBV30; 10 bases fit TRBD2. The CDR3 contains 16 residues. Germline CDR1 GTSNPN, CDR2 SVGIG (reference sequence). Germline trimming cut 0 bases from V and 2 bases from J; bases unmatched to any gene: 5. The CDR3 region is CAWSVGLAGDTDTQYF. The CDR3 DNA follows: TGTGCCTGGAGTGTAGGGCTAGCGGGGGACACAGATACGCAGTATTTT.

This rearrangement joins TRBV5-1 to TRBJ2-3; D is perhaps TRBD2 (7 bases). V was trimmed by 2 bases and J by 4 bases, leaving 17 bases between them. CDR1 is SGHRS and CDR2 is YFSETQ in the germline V gene. The CDR3 covers 16 residues. The CDR3, as DNA: TGCGCCAGCAGCTTCGGGGTCGGGGGGCAGTCAGATACGCAGTATTTT. Protein product: CASSFGVGGQSDTQYF.

The chain employs TRBV7-2 and TRBJ2-3; 12 bases line up with TRBD2. V gave up 4 bases and J gave up 1 base; unmatched junction bases: 3. CDR1 is SGHTA and CDR2 is FQGNSA in the germline V gene. This CDR3 spans 16 amino acids. Here the CDR3 reads CASSYTSGGRTDTQYF. DNA for the CDR3: TGTGCCAGCAGCTACACTAGCGGGGGGCGCACAGATACGCAGTATTTT.

This sequence joins TRBV5-1 and TRBJ1-2; no reliable D call. The V end lost 1 base, the J end lost 0 bases, and 4 bases lay between the germline ends. Germline CDR1 and CDR2: SGHRS and YFSETQ. This CDR3 comprises 13 residues. As DNA, the CDR3 is TGCGCCAGCAGCTTGACACCTAACTATGGCTACACCTTC. Amino acids: CASSLTPNYGYTF.